These 18 T cell receptor beta chains were all obtained from the same sample, sequenced in a study of blood T cell repertoires in COVID-19. Sequencing was performed with immunoSEQ multiplex PCR; in TCRdb, only in-frame clones are kept and a portion is missing. The table has more than 250,000 clones, roughly 90% seen once. The material sequenced was peripheral blood. These TCRs come from a man aged 18 to 30 who had recovered from COVID-19.

This clone was observed a single time. This chain joins TRBV19 and TRBJ2-6; D is possibly TRBD2 (5 bases). V shed 2 bases and J shed 4 bases, with 12 bases lying between them. Germline-derived CDR1 and CDR2 are LNHDA and SQIVND (reference sequence). This CDR3 has 16 residues. CDR3 coding DNA: TGTGCCAGTAGTATAATCCCGGGATCGGGGGCCAACGTCCTGACTTTC. Residues: CASSIIPGSGANVLTF.

The rearrangement joins TRBV15 to TRBJ1-5; TRBD1 matches at 9 bases. Looked up from germline, CDR1 is LNHNV and CDR2 is YYDKDF (reference sequence). This CDR3 has 17 amino acids. Germline trimming cut 0 bases from V and 4 bases from J; bases unmatched to any gene: 7. The CDR3 reads CATSRDWDRVENQPQHF. In DNA form, the CDR3 reads TGTGCCACCAGCAGAGATTGGGACAGGGTAGAAAATCAGCCCCAGCATTTT.

The genes are TRBV12-5 and TRBJ1-2, with D uncertain. Germline V gene sequence: CDR1 LGHNT, CDR2 FRNRAP. The CDR3 runs to 12 residues. V shed 1 base and J shed 7 bases, with 7 bases lying between them. CDR3 DNA sequence: TGTGCTAGTGGTTTGGGGCGGAGTGGCTACACCTTC. Protein product: CASGLGRSGYTF.

This clone was picked up a small number of times. The chain links TRBV19 to TRBJ1-1; weak D call: TRBD1 (5 bases). CDR1 and CDR2 from the germline V gene are LNHDA and SQIVND (reference sequence). With 4 bases removed from V and 8 bases from J, the gap between germline ends came to 20 bases. The CDR3 length is 15 residues. The CDR3 here is CASSTTTGRPVEAFF. Here the CDR3 DNA reads TGTGCCAGTAGTACTACTACAGGACGCCCGGTCGAAGCTTTCTTT.

The CDR3 sequence: CASSLFSGQVLHQPQHF. The CDR3 nucleotides are TGTGCCAGCAGTTTATTTTCTGGACAGGTCCTTCATCAGCCCCAGCATTTT. This sequence joins TRBV27 and TRBJ1-5; 7 bases agree with TRBD1. V was clipped by 1 base and J by 5 bases; unmatched bases: 11. Germline values: CDR1 MNHEY, CDR2 SMNVEV (reference sequence). The length of the CDR3 is 17 residues.

The J gene is TRBJ1-5, the V gene TRBV27, with TRBD1 matching over 12 bases. Germline V gene data show CDR1 as MNHEY and CDR2 as SMNVEV (reference sequence). CDR3 size: 13 residues. The ends lost 8 bases at V and 5 bases at J; junction bases unmatched: 1. Here the CDR3 DNA reads TGTGCCAGCGGGACAGGGGGCCATCAGCCCCAGCATTTT. Its protein is CASGTGGHQPQHF.

The J gene is TRBJ1-2, the V gene TRBV11-2; the D gene is possibly TRBD1 (6 bases). The CDR3 loop spans 15 amino acids. CDR1 and CDR2 (germline): SGHAT, FQNNGV. The germline V and J ends were trimmed by 3 bases and 3 bases, with 14 bases remaining between them. CDR3 protein: CASSLTGGAYYGYTF. As DNA, the CDR3 is TGTGCCAGCAGCTTGACGGGGGGCGCCTACTATGGCTACACCTTC.

The V gene is TRBV7-9, the J gene TRBJ2-7; TRBD2 matches 8 bases. CDR3 length: 14 residues. V was clipped by 4 bases and J by 0 bases; unmatched bases: 2. Germline V gives CDR1 SEHNR, CDR2 FQNEAQ (reference sequence). This chain's CDR3 is CASSSAGASYEQYF. Here the CDR3 DNA reads TGTGCCAGCAGCTCAGCGGGAGCCTCCTACGAGCAGTACTTC.

The genes are TRBV4-1 and TRBJ1-5; TRBD1 might be the D (6 bases). V shed 0 bases and J shed 4 bases, with 10 bases lying between them. This CDR3 is 15 amino acids long. Germline CDR1 and CDR2: MGHRA and YSYEKL. CDR3 residues: CASSQEGRGNQPQHF. The CDR3 bases are TGCGCCAGCAGCCAAGAGGGGAGGGGGAATCAGCCCCAGCATTTT.

The gene calls are TRBV6-6 and TRBJ1-3; D ambiguous. V dropped 0 bases and J dropped 0 bases, with 9 bases sitting between them. The CDR3 sequence is 16 residues long. The germline V gene encodes CDR1 MNHNY and CDR2 SVGAGI (reference sequence). CDR3 DNA sequence: TGTGCCAGCAGTTACTCTCGGGGAGCCTCTGGAAACACCATATATTTT. It translates to CASSYSRGASGNTIYF.

The chain carries TRBV15 and TRBJ2-7; 8 nucleotides match TRBD1. V was pared by 3 bases and J by 6 bases, with 10 bases of the junction left unmatched. Germline values: CDR1 LNHNV, CDR2 YYDKDF (reference sequence). This CDR3 region has 15 residues. The CDR3 reads CATSSVPRQGSEQYF. In DNA, the CDR3 is TGTGCCACCAGCAGCGTACCGCGACAGGGGAGCGAGCAGTACTTC.

The chain employs TRBV6-6 and TRBJ1-5, with D tentatively TRBD1 (6 bases). The germline CDR1 and CDR2 sequences are MNHNY and SVGAGI (reference sequence). The CDR3 covers 14 residues. Trimming took off 0 bases at V and 5 bases at J, with 8 bases between the two ends. The CDR3 DNA reads TGTGCCAGCAGTTACTCAGGGGGGGATCAGCCCCAGCATTTT. This sequence encodes CASSYSGGDQPQHF.

The rearrangement links TRBV19 to TRBJ1-4; 8 nucleotides agree with TRBD1. The junction had 5 bases not matched to a gene; V was cut back by 6 bases and J by 2 bases. CDR3 size: 15 residues. Germline V gene lookup returns CDR1 LNHDA and CDR2 SQIVND (reference sequence). CDR3 amino acids: CASRRQGATNEKLFF. The CDR3 region has the DNA TGTGCCAGTAGACGCCAGGGGGCTACTAATGAAAAACTGTTTTTT.

The chain links TRBV10-3 to TRBJ2-3; D might be TRBD1 (5 bases). CDR1 ENHRY and CDR2 SYGVKD come from the germline V gene. Trimming cost V 2 bases and J 1 base, with 10 bases left between them. CDR3 length: 15 residues. CDR3 coding DNA: TGTGCCATCAGTGAGGGTCAGGGCGGCACAGATACGCAGTATTTT. Protein sequence: CAISEGQGGTDTQYF.

The V and J genes are TRBV6-6 and TRBJ1-1, with a possible D match to TRBD1 (5 bases). The CDR3 is 14 residues long. V was cut by 6 bases and J by 1 base, with 12 bases left in between. Germline CDR1 MNHNY, CDR2 SVGAGI (reference sequence). The CDR3 loop is CASRYRRTNTEAFF. CDR3 bases: TGTGCCAGCAGGTACAGGAGGACGAACACTGAAGCTTTCTTT.

The genes are TRBV5-6 and TRBJ2-7; D is perhaps TRBD1 (6 bases). Germline V lookup: CDR1 SGHDT, CDR2 YYEEEE. This CDR3 has 14 residues. The V end was cut by 1 base, the J end by 6 bases, with 14 bases between. The CDR3 protein is CASSLRQGSLEQYF. CDR3 in DNA: TGTGCCAGCAGCTTGCGGCAGGGGAGTCTCGAGCAGTACTTC.

The rearrangement links TRBV12-3 or TRBV12-4 to TRBJ1-5, with no clear D. The CDR3 loop spans 13 amino acids. Deletions cut 7 bases from V and 3 bases from J, with 10 bases between. The CDR3 sequence: CASTLNPNQPQHF. For the CDR3, the DNA is TGTGCCAGCACCCTTAATCCCAATCAGCCCCAGCATTTT.

The chain recombines TRBV29-1 with TRBJ1-1, with TRBD1 matching over 8 bases. V shed 6 bases and J 4 bases; nucleotides not matched to a gene: 10. The germline CDR1 and CDR2 sequences are SQVTM and ANQGSEA. CDR3 length: 14 amino acids. The CDR3 loop is CSVDRGASRTEAFF. Written as DNA, the CDR3 is TGCAGCGTCGACAGGGGAGCTAGCCGCACTGAAGCTTTCTTT.